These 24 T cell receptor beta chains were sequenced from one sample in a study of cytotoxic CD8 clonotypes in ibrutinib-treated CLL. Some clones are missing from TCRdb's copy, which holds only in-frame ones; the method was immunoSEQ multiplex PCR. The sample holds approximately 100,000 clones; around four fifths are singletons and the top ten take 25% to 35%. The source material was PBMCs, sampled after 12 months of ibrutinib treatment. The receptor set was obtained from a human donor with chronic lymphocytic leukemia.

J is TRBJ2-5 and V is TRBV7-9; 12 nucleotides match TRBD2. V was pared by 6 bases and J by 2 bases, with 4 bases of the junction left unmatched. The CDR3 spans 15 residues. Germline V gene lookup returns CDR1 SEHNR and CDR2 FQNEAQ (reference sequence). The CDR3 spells CASSPTSGGQETQYF. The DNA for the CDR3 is TGTGCCAGCAGTCCGACTAGCGGGGGTCAAGAGACCCAGTACTTC.

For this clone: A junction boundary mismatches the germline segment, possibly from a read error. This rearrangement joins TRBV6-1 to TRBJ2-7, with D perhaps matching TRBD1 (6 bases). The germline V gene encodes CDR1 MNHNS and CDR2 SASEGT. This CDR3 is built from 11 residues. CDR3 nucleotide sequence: TGTGCCAGCAGTGCGGACAGAAATATTGCCTTC. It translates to CASSADRNIAF.

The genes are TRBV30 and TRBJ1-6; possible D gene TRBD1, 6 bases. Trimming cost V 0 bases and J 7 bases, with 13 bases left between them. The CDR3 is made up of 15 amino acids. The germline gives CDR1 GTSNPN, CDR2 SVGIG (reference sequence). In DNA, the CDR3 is TGTGCCTGGAGTGTATCCCAGGGGAGAAATTCACCCCTCCACTTT. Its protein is CAWSVSQGRNSPLHF.

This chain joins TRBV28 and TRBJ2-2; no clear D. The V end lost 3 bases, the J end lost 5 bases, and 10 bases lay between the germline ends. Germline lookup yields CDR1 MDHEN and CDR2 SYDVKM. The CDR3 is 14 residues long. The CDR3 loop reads CASSFPGRTGELFF. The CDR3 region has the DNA TGTGCCAGCAGTTTCCCAGGAAGAACCGGGGAGCTGTTTTTT. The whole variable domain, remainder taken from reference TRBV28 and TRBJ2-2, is DVKVTQSSRYLVKRTGEKVFLECVQDMDHENMFWYRQDPGLGLRLIYFSYDVKMKEKGDIPEGYSVSREKKERFSLILESASTNQTSMYLCASSFPGRTGELFFGEGSRLTVL.

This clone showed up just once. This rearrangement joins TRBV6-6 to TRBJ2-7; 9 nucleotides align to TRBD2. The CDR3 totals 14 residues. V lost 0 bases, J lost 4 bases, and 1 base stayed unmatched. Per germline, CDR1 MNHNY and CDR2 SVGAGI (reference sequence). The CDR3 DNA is TGTGCCAGCAGTTACTCAACTAGCGGGTACGAGCAGTACTTC. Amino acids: CASSYSTSGYEQYF.

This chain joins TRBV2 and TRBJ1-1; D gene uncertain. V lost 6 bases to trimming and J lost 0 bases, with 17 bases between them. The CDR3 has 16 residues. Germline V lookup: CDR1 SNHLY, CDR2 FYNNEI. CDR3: CASRTHPGLMNTEAFF. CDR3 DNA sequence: TGTGCCAGCAGAACGCACCCGGGCCTTATGAACACTGAAGCTTTCTTT.

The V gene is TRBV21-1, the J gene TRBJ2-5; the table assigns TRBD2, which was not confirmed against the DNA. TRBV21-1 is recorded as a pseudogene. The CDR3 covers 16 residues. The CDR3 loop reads CASSKVPWTPAETQYF. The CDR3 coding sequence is TGTGCCAGCAGCAAAGTGCCGTGGACTCCCGCCGAGACCCAGTACTTC.

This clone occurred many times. Here the CDR3 reads CASSSSTDRGKLFF. DNA for the CDR3: TGTGCCAGTAGTTCCTCTACCGACCGGGGAAAACTGTTTTTT. The rearrangement uses TRBV19 and TRBJ1-4; D call uncertain. Trimming cost V 5 bases and J 10 bases, with 17 bases left between them. Germline lookup yields CDR1 LNHDA and CDR2 SQIVND (reference sequence). The CDR3 sequence is 14 residues long.

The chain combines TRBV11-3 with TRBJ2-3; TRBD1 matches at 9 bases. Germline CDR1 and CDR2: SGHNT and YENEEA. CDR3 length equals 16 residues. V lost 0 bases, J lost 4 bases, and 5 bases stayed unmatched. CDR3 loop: CASSLDIGTGSDTQYF. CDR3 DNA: TGTGCCAGCAGCTTAGACATCGGGACAGGGTCAGATACGCAGTATTTT.

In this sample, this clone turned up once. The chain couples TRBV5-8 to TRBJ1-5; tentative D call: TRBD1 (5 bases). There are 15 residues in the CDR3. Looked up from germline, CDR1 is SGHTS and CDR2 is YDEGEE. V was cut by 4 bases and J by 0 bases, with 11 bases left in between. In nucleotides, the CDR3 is TGTGCCAGCAGCGTTTGGGGGGGTAGCAATCAGCCCCAGCATTTT. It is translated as CASSVWGGSNQPQHF.

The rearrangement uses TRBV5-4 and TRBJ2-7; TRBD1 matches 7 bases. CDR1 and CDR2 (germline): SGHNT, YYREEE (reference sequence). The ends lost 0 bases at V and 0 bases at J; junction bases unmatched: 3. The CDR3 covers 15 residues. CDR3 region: CASSLETGPSYEQYF. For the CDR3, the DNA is TGTGCCAGCAGCTTGGAGACAGGGCCCTCCTACGAGCAGTACTTC.

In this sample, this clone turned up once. The chain's CDR3 is CASSFMGGNTIYF. CDR3 coding DNA: TGTGCCAGCAGCTTTATGGGGGGAAACACCATATATTTT. The V and J genes are TRBV5-6 and TRBJ1-3; D remains ambiguous. Germline CDR1 and CDR2: SGHDT and YYEEEE. The ends were cut back, 2 bases at V and 4 bases at J, with 7 bases in the middle. This CDR3 comprises 13 residues.

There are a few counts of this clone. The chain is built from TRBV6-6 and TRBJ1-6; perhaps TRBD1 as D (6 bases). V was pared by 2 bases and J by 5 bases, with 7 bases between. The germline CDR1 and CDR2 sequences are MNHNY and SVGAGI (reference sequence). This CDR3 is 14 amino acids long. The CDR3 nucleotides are TGTGCCAGCAGTTACACAGGGAATAATTCACCCCTCCACTTT. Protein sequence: CASSYTGNNSPLHF.

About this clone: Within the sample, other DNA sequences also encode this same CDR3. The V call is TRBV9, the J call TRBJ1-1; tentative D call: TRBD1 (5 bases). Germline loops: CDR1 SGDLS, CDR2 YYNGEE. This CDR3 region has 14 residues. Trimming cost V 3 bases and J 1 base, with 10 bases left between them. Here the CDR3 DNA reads TGTGCCAGCAGCGCCAGGGAGGGGAACACTGAAGCTTTCTTT. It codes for CASSAREGNTEAFF. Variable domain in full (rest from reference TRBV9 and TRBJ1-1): DSGVTQTPKHLITATGQRVTLRCSPRSGDLSVYWYQQSLDQGLQFLIQYYNGEERAKGNILERFSAQQFPDLHSELNLSSLELGDSALYFCASSAREGNTEAFFGQGTRLTVV.

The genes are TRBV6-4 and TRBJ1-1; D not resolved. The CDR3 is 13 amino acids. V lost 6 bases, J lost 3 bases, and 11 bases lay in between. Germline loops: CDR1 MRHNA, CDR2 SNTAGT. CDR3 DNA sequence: TGTGCCAGCAGGGCCGGGGTGTACACTGAAGCTTTCTTT. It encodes CASRAGVYTEAFF.

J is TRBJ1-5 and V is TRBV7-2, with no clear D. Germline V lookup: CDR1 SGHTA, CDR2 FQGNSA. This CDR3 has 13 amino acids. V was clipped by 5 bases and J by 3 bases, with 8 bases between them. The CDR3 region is CASSAGTNQPQHF. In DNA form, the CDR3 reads TGTGCCAGCAGCGCCGGCACCAATCAGCCCCAGCATTTT.

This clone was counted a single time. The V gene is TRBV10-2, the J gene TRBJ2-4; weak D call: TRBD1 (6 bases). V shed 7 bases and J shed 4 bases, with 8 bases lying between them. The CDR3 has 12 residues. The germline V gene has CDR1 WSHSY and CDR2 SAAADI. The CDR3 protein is CASNGQKNIQYF. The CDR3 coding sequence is TGCGCCAGCAATGGACAGAAAAACATTCAGTACTTC.

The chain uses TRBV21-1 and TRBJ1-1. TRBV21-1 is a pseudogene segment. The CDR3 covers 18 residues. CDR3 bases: TGTGCCAGCAGCAAAAAGTCGGGCAGGTTCACAATGAACACTGAAGCTTTCTTT. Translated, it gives CASSKKSGRFTMNTEAFF.

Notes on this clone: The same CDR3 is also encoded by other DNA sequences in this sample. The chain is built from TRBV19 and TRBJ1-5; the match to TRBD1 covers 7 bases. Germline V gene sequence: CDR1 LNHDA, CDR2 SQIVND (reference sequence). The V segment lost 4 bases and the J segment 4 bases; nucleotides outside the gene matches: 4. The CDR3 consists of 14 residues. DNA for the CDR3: TGTGCCAGTAGTACTCGACAGGGTAATCAGCCCCAGCATTTT. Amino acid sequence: CASSTRQGNQPQHF.

The CDR3 nucleotides read TGTGCCAGCAGCCAAGAAGGTGACCTGCGGAGCGAGCAGTACTTC. Amino acid sequence: CASSQEGDLRSEQYF. V is TRBV4-2 and J is TRBJ2-7, with no clear D. Deletions cut 0 bases from V and 6 bases from J, with 15 bases between. Germline lookup yields CDR1 LGHNA and CDR2 YNFKEQ. This CDR3 comprises 15 residues.

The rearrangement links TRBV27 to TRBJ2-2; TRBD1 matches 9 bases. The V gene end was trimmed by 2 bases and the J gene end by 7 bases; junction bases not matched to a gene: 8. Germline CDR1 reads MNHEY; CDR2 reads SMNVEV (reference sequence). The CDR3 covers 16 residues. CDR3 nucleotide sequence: TGTGCCAGCAGTTTAAGTGGGGGACAGGGTTTCGGGGAGCTGTTTTTT. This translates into CASSLSGGQGFGELFF.

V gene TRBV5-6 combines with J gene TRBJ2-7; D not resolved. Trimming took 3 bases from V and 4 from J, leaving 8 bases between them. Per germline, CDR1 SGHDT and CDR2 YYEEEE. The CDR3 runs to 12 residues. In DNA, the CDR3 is TGTGCCAGCAGCTACCAATTGTACGAGCAGTACTTC. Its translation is CASSYQLYEQYF.

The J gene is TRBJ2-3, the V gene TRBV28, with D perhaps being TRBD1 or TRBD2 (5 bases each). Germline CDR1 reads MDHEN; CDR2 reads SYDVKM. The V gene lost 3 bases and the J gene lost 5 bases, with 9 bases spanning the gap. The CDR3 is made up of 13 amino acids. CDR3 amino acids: CASSLGVQDTQYF. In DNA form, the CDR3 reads TGTGCCAGCAGTTTGGGGGTACAAGATACGCAGTATTTT.

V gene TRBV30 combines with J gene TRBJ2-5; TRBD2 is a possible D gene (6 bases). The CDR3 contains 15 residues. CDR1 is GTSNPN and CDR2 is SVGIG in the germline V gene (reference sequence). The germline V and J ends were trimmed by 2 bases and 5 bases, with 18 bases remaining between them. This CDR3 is CAWSLRGIHSETQYF. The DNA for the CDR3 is TGTGCCTGGAGTTTGCGGGGTATTCATAGTGAGACCCAGTACTTC.